The source of this T cell receptor beta chain is a study of OX40 agonist ivuxolimab in advanced cancers. Study in general: The drug used for patients, ivuxolimab, was an agonistic anti-OX40 (CD134) antibody. Dose-escalation patients had hepatocellular carcinoma, melanoma, renal cell or head and neck cancer.

Study-wide results and caveats: No determination was made of the antigen specificity of the expanded peripheral T cells.

Germline values: CDR1 SEHNR, CDR2 FQNEAQ (reference sequence). The CDR3 has 15 amino acids. Trimming cost V 2 bases and J 8 bases, with 13 bases left between them. Using immunoSEQ multiplex PCR, the repertoire was profiled, and TCRdb retains in-frame clones only, with some absent. Altogether about 15,000 clones are present, about 92% being singletons, with the ten largest covering roughly 7.6%. Points on this clone: Its target is not known.

The chain has TRBV7-9 and TRBJ1-6; D might be TRBD1 (6 bases). The clonotype comes from an adult with an advanced solid tumor such as melanoma, head and neck, liver or kidney cancer. The specimen comprised CD4+ or CD8+ T cells sorted from blood, sampled in a trial of the OX40 agonist ivuxolimab. CDR3: CASSLFDGGHSPLHF. CDR3 DNA: TGTGCCAGCAGCTTATTCGACGGGGGGCATTCACCCCTCCACTTT.